Reported below is one T cell receptor beta chain. Per germline, CDR1 LNHDA and CDR2 SQIVND (reference sequence). J gave up 6 bases and V 8 bases, and 8 bases lay outside the gene matches. The CDR3 is made up of 14 amino acids. TCR beta rearrangements were amplified from peripheral blood genomic DNA. These data belong to a study of T cell repertoires in aging, cancer and after chemotherapy. Multiplex touch-down PCR with TRB-A/B primers amplified rearranged V-D-J TRB sequences. TCRdb called the multiplex PCR reads again in MiXCR, with one record for every CDR3 protein. The sample lists 8,000 or so distinct CDR3 sequences; around half were seen once.

This receptor was obtained from a human donor with a solid tumor. The chain links TRBV19 to TRBJ1-3; 9 nucleotides agree with TRBD1. The sample taken for sequencing was blood. The CDR3 reads CASSPGQGKNTIYF. Written as DNA, the CDR3 is TGTGCCAGTTCTCCGGGACAGGGAAAAAACACCATATATTTT.